This passage covers 19 T cell receptor beta chains from one sample sequenced in a study of blood T cell repertoires in COVID-19. Measured with immunoSEQ multiplex PCR; TCRdb has only the in-frame clones, and not every one. Of roughly 100,000 clones in the sample, approximately 80% were seen once. Sequenced material: peripheral blood. The receptors were gathered from a woman of 80 years or more with active or convalescent COVID-19.

The chain carries TRBV3-1 (or the pseudogene TRBV3-2) and TRBJ1-1; TRBD1 matches 9 bases. CDR1 and CDR2 from the germline V gene are LGHDT and YNNKEL (reference sequence). V was pared by 6 bases and J by 2 bases, with 4 bases of the junction left unmatched. CDR3 size: 14 residues. The chain's CDR3 is CASRGTGLNTEAFF. DNA of the CDR3: TGTGCCAGCAGGGGGACAGGGTTAAACACTGAAGCTTTCTTT.

J is TRBJ2-1 and V is TRBV10-3; D gene ambiguous. Deletions cut 5 bases from V and 9 bases from J, with 11 bases between. This CDR3 spans 12 amino acids. Per the germline V gene, CDR1 is ENHRY and CDR2 is SYGVKD. This chain's CDR3 is CAISLNYGEQFF. In DNA, the CDR3 is TGTGCCATCAGTCTAAATTATGGTGAGCAGTTCTTC.

There are a few counts of this clone. This sequence joins TRBV5-1 and TRBJ2-7, with D possibly matching TRBD2 (5 bases). Germline CDR1 SGHRS, CDR2 YFSETQ. This CDR3 comprises 13 residues. Trimming took off 0 bases at V and 4 bases at J, with 8 bases between the two ends. This CDR3 is CASSLAGTYEQYF. For the CDR3, the DNA is TGCGCCAGCAGCTTGGCGGGAACTTACGAGCAGTACTTC.

The chain couples TRBV7-2 to TRBJ1-4, with D possibly being TRBD1 (6 bases). CDR1 and CDR2 from the germline V gene are SGHTA and FQGNSA. Deletions cut 1 base from V and 3 bases from J, with 12 bases between. The CDR3 totals 16 residues. CDR3 sequence reads: CASSLEGGWANEKLFF. CDR3 DNA sequence: TGTGCCAGCAGCTTAGAAGGGGGTTGGGCTAATGAAAAACTGTTTTTT.

The gene calls are TRBV7-2 and TRBJ2-7; D gene unclear. The ends were cut back, 5 bases at V and 2 bases at J, with 4 bases in the middle. In germline, CDR1 is SGHTA, CDR2 FQGNSA. The CDR3 has 11 residues. The DNA of the CDR3 is TGTGCCAGCAGCCTAACCTACGAGCAGTACTTC. Amino acid sequence: CASSLTYEQYF.

The chain carries TRBV24-1 and TRBJ2-2, with 9 nucleotides matching TRBD1. Germline CDR1 is KGHDR and CDR2 is SFDVKD. V trimming: 7 bases; J trimming: 6 bases; junction bases outside the gene matches: 5. The length of the CDR3 is 14 residues. CDR3 amino acids: CATRGTGYAGELFF. The CDR3 DNA reads TGTGCCACCAGGGGGACAGGGTATGCCGGGGAGCTGTTTTTT.

The CDR3 DNA follows: TGTGCCAGTAGTATAGAGGGAGTCTCCTACGAGCAGTACTTC. This encodes CASSIEGVSYEQYF. This chain uses TRBV19 with TRBJ2-7, with D possibly being TRBD2 (5 bases). Germline CDR1 is LNHDA and CDR2 is SQIVND (reference sequence). Trimming cost V 0 bases and J 0 bases, with 6 bases left between them. The CDR3 is 14 residues long.

The rearrangement links TRBV5-1 to TRBJ1-1; D may be TRBD1 (5 bases). Germline V gives CDR1 SGHRS, CDR2 YFSETQ. V lost 1 base to trimming and J lost 7 bases, with 17 bases between them. The CDR3 loop spans 15 amino acids. The CDR3 DNA sequence: TGCGCCAGCAGCTTGCAGGCCCCCGACAGCGATGAAGCTTTCTTT. As protein: CASSLQAPDSDEAFF.

CDR3 in amino acids: CATSEASGGASSYNEQFF. The CDR3 DNA reads as TGTGCCACCAGTGAAGCTAGCGGGGGCGCCAGCTCCTACAATGAGCAGTTCTTC. The J gene is TRBJ2-1, the V gene TRBV24-1; 10 bases map to TRBD2. The ends lost 4 bases at V and 0 bases at J; junction bases unmatched: 8. The CDR3 runs 18 residues. Germline values: CDR1 KGHDR, CDR2 SFDVKD.

This clone was picked up many times. This rearrangement joins TRBV10-3 to TRBJ2-1, with 10 bases aligning to TRBD2. The length of the CDR3 is 13 residues. Germline CDR1 and CDR2: ENHRY and SYGVKD. The trim removed 8 bases at V and 6 bases at J, leaving 4 bases unmatched. The chain's CDR3 is CAIGLAGANEQFF. The DNA of the CDR3 is TGTGCCATCGGCCTAGCGGGAGCCAATGAGCAGTTCTTC.

J is TRBJ1-4 and V is TRBV27; D ambiguous. Germline CDR1 reads MNHEY; CDR2 reads SMNVEV (reference sequence). V was clipped by 2 bases and J by 13 bases, with 11 bases between them. This CDR3 is 12 amino acids long. The CDR3 DNA reads TGTGCCAGCAGTTTAGCCCGCGGGAGACTGTTTTTT. This gives the protein CASSLARGRLFF.

The chain has TRBV4-1 and TRBJ2-3; 10 nucleotides match TRBD2. CDR1 and CDR2 from the germline V gene are MGHRA and YSYEKL. With 0 bases clipped from V and 6 bases from J, the junction kept 9 bases outside the gene matches. The CDR3 is made up of 17 amino acids. In nucleotides, the CDR3 is TGCGCCAGCAGCCAAGAGTGGTCTAGCGGGGGCGGGGATACGCAGTATTTT. Translating it yields CASSQEWSSGGGDTQYF.

The CDR3 region is CATSNRGGEAFF. CDR3 DNA: TGTGCCACCAGTAACAGGGGGGGGGAAGCTTTCTTT. The chain joins TRBV24-1 to TRBJ1-1, with 8 bases that match TRBD1. Germline CDR1 KGHDR, CDR2 SFDVKD. This CDR3 comprises 12 residues. V dropped 6 bases and J dropped 8; count of bases not matched to a gene: 4.

This clone has more than one count but fewer than ten. The genes are TRBV28 and TRBJ1-2; 9 bases agree with TRBD1. V trimming: 7 bases; J trimming: 7 bases; junction bases outside the gene matches: 13. The CDR3 sequence is 15 residues long. The germline gives CDR1 MDHEN, CDR2 SYDVKM. The CDR3 DNA follows: TGTGCCAGCACAATCCCGGGACAGGGTGTGAGTGGCTACACCTTC. Its translation is CASTIPGQGVSGYTF.

V is TRBV28 and J is TRBJ1-1; D remains unclear. Trimming pared 6 bases from V and 4 bases from J, leaving 9 bases between. Germline V gene sequence: CDR1 MDHEN, CDR2 SYDVKM. The CDR3 extends over 12 amino acids. This chain's CDR3 is CASRGGGTEAFF. CDR3 in DNA: TGTGCCAGCAGAGGAGGTGGCACTGAAGCTTTCTTT. The full variable domain, in which reference TRBV28 and TRBJ1-1 provide the parts outside the CDR3, is DVKVTQSSRYLVKRTGEKVFLECVQDMDHENMFWYRQDPGLGLRLIYFSYDVKMKEKGDIPEGYSVSREKKERFSLILESASTNQTSMYLCASRGGGTEAFFGQGTRLTVV.

This sequence joins TRBV6-5 and TRBJ1-4; D gene ambiguous. The germline CDR1 and CDR2 sequences are MNHEY and SVGAGI. The V and J ends lost 3 bases and 3 bases respectively, with 5 bases between them. The CDR3 runs 13 residues. The CDR3 region is CASSYLPNEKLFF. The CDR3 DNA reads as TGTGCCAGCAGTTATCTTCCTAATGAAAAACTGTTTTTT.

The chain carries TRBV5-1 and TRBJ1-1; D gene ambiguous. The germline gives CDR1 SGHRS, CDR2 YFSETQ. Trimming took 4 bases from V and 5 from J, leaving 15 bases between them. CDR3 size: 14 residues. The CDR3 reads CASSPRDGGTEAFF. Here the CDR3 DNA reads TGCGCCAGCAGCCCCCGGGATGGCGGAACTGAAGCTTTCTTT.

The chain joins TRBV25-1 to TRBJ2-5; TRBD2 matches 7 bases. The CDR3 contains 14 residues. CDR1 is MGHDK and CDR2 is SYGVNS in the germline V gene. V was clipped by 6 bases and J by 1 base; unmatched bases: 5. The DNA of the CDR3 is TGTGCCAGCAGCGGGAGGAGCCTCCAAGAGACCCAGTACTTC. It encodes CASSGRSLQETQYF.

The V call is TRBV2, the J call TRBJ2-7, with 7 bases fitting TRBD1. V was clipped by 4 bases and J by 6 bases; unmatched bases: 3. Germline V CDR1 and CDR2: SNHLY, FYNNEI. CDR3 length: 12 amino acids. The CDR3 nucleotides are TGTGCCAGCAGTGCGACAGGGACCGAGCAGTACTTC. Its protein product is CASSATGTEQYF.